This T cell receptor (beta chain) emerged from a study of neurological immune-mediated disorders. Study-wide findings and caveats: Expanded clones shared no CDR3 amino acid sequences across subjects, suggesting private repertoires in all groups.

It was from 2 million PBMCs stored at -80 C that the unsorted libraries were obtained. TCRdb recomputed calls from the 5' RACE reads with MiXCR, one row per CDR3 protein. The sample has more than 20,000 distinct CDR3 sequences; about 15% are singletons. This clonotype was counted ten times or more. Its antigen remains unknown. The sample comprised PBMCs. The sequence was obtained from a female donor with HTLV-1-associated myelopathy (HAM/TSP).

The CDR3: CASSLARLDEQFF. The CDR3, as DNA: TGCGCCAGCAGCTTGGCCAGGTTGGATGAGCAGTTCTTC. This chain links TRBV5-1 with TRBJ2-1; D gene ambiguous. V shed 0 bases and J shed 8 bases, with 9 bases lying between them. The CDR3 is made up of 13 amino acids. CDR1 SGHRS and CDR2 YFSETQ come from the germline V gene.